These 20 T cell receptor beta chains share one sample of origin, sequenced in a study of neurological immune-mediated disorders. TCRdb processed the 5' RACE reads anew with MiXCR; each CDR3 protein has one entry. There are tens of thousands of distinct CDR3 sequences in the sample; approximately 5.8% occur only once, and approximately 1.5% lies in the top ten. The sample consisted of CD4+ T cells from blood. Receptors originate from a young woman with multiple sclerosis.

This clonotype has a count of ten or more. The V gene is TRBV5-1, the J gene TRBJ2-7; D unclear. CDR1 SGHRS and CDR2 YFSETQ come from the germline V gene. The CDR3 consists of 14 residues. Trimming took 2 bases from V and 1 from J, leaving 10 bases between them. The CDR3 region has the DNA TGCGCCAGCAGCTTCAGTCCAGATTCCTACGAGCAGTACTTC. It is translated as CASSFSPDSYEQYF.

Many counts were recorded for this clonotype. The chain links TRBV5-1 to TRBJ2-3; D is possibly TRBD2 (5 bases). CDR1 and CDR2 from the germline V gene are SGHRS and YFSETQ. With 0 bases removed from V and 6 bases from J, the gap between germline ends came to 11 bases. This CDR3 spans 14 amino acids. The CDR3: CASSLAAGEDTQYF. The DNA for the CDR3 is TGCGCCAGCAGCTTGGCAGCCGGGGAGGATACGCAGTATTTT.

This clonotype showed up many times. The V call is TRBV7-8, the J call TRBJ2-4; D possibly corresponds to TRBD2 (5 bases). The CDR3 has 12 amino acids. V was cut by 5 bases and J by 9 bases, with 11 bases left in between. Looked up from germline, CDR1 is SGHVS and CDR2 is FQNEAQ. CDR3: CASSHSVGIQYF. The CDR3 DNA sequence: TGTGCCAGCAGCCATAGCGTGGGCATTCAGTACTTC.

This clonotype was detected ten times or more. The chain is built from TRBV6-2 or TRBV6-3 and TRBJ2-1, with TRBD1 matching over 8 bases. The CDR3 loop spans 16 amino acids. CDR1 and CDR2 from the germline V gene are MNHEY and SVGEGT. After removal of 7 bases from V and 8 bases from J, the junction contained 16 bases not matched to a gene. CDR3 sequence (DNA): TGTGCCAGCACCCTACAGGGGGTGACAGGGATTTATGAGCAGTTCTTC. Translating it yields CASTLQGVTGIYEQFF.

This clonotype was recorded at least ten times. V is TRBV7-2 and J is TRBJ1-2; 7 positions match TRBD1. This CDR3 is 15 amino acids long. The V gene's germline CDR1 is SGHTA and CDR2 FQGNSA. With V trimmed by 5 bases and J by 2 bases, 8 bases remained unmatched. DNA for the CDR3: TGTGCCAGCAGCAGTCAGGGGGTCGGAAACTATGGCTACACCTTC. Encoded protein: CASSSQGVGNYGYTF.

This clonotype was seen many times. The chain couples TRBV6-5 to TRBJ1-5, with TRBD1 identical over 10 bases. The CDR3 spans 17 residues. CDR1 and CDR2 from the germline V gene are MNHEY and SVGAGI. V shed 5 bases and J 6 bases; nucleotides not matched to a gene: 13. The CDR3, as DNA: TGTGCCAGCAGTCCCCGACAGGGGGCTAACTCGGCTCAGCCCCAGCATTTT. Translating gives CASSPRQGANSAQPQHF.

This clonotype was detected only a few times. This chain joins TRBV30 and TRBJ2-1; D could derive from TRBD1 or TRBD2 (6 bases each). This CDR3 region has 14 residues. V was clipped by 3 bases and J by 1 base, with 10 bases between them. Germline V gene data show CDR1 as GTSNPN and CDR2 as SVGIG (reference sequence). The CDR3 spells CAWRGGGSYNEQFF. The CDR3 DNA follows: TGTGCCTGGAGAGGAGGGGGATCCTACAATGAGCAGTTCTTC.

This clonotype is categorized as medium-sized (0.01 to 0.1%). The V gene is TRBV5-1, the J gene TRBJ1-2; the D gene is possibly TRBD1 (5 bases). This CDR3 region has 14 residues. CDR1 SGHRS and CDR2 YFSETQ come from the germline V gene. Trimming took off 4 bases at V and 5 bases at J, with 15 bases between the two ends. CDR3 region: CASSPDGARYGYTF. CDR3 DNA sequence: TGCGCCAGCAGCCCGGACGGGGCCCGGTATGGCTACACCTTC.

This clonotype was picked up many times. The CDR3 DNA reads as TGTGCCATCAGTGAGGGGCAGGGTACCTACAATGAGCAGTTCTTC. Protein: CAISEGQGTYNEQFF. The chain employs TRBV10-3 and TRBJ2-1, with TRBD1 as a possible D gene (5 bases). The ends were cut back, 2 bases at V and 2 bases at J, with 10 bases in the middle. The germline gives CDR1 ENHRY, CDR2 SYGVKD. This CDR3 region has 15 residues.

This clonotype was recorded at least ten times. V and J are TRBV7-9 and TRBJ2-7, with D possibly TRBD1 on 6 matching bases. V was shortened by 5 bases and J by 5 bases, with 10 bases between the two germline ends. Germline V CDR1 and CDR2: SEHNR, FQNEAQ (reference sequence). CDR3 size: 12 residues. DNA for the CDR3: TGTGCCAGCAGCATTACAGGGAACGAGCAGTACTTC. Its translation: CASSITGNEQYF.

This chain uses TRBV12-3 or TRBV12-4 with TRBJ1-2, with 7 bases aligning to TRBD1. The ends lost 5 bases at V and 3 bases at J; junction bases unmatched: 6. The CDR3 runs to 14 residues. As DNA, the CDR3 is TGTGCCAGCAGTGGGAGACAGGGCTACTATGGCTACACCTTC. Translated: CASSGRQGYYGYTF.

At least ten counts were recorded for this clonotype. V usage is TRBV7-3 and J usage is TRBJ1-1; maybe TRBD1 (6 bases). CDR1 and CDR2 (germline): SGHTA, FQGTGA. V lost 6 bases and J lost 8, with 16 bases in between. The CDR3 runs to 13 residues. CDR3 sequence (DNA): TGTGCCAGCAGTACCAATGGACAGTACGAAGCTTTCTTT. Amino acid sequence: CASSTNGQYEAFF. The variable domain in full, with the rest retrieved from reference TRBV7-3 and TRBJ1-1, is GAGVSQTPSNKVTEKGKYVELRCDPISGHTALYWYRQSLGQGPEFLIYFQGTGAADDSGLPNDRFFAVRPEGSVSTLKIQRTERGDSAVYLCASSTNGQYEAFFGQGTRLTVV.

The CDR3 DNA sequence: TGTGCCAGCAGTTTAACGGGACTAGCGGGAGCCGCGAACACCGGGGAGCTGTTTTTT. Translated: CASSLTGLAGAANTGELFF. The V call is TRBV27, the J call TRBJ2-2, with 14 bases fitting TRBD2. CDR1 and CDR2 from the germline V gene are MNHEY and SMNVEV (reference sequence). The CDR3 is 19 residues long. J gave up 0 bases and V 2 bases, and 5 bases lay outside the gene matches.

This clonotype was seen repeatedly, ten times or more. This chain connects TRBV3-1 to TRBJ1-5; possible D gene TRBD1, 5 bases. Germline V gives CDR1 LGHDT, CDR2 YNNKEL (reference sequence). The CDR3 covers 15 residues. V lost 5 bases to trimming and J lost 4 bases, with 15 bases between them. The CDR3 sequence is CASSSQDKRNQPQHF. CDR3 DNA sequence: TGTGCCAGCAGCTCCCAGGACAAGAGAAATCAGCCCCAGCATTTT. Full variable domain (remainder filled in from reference TRBV3-1 and TRBJ1-5): DTAVSQTPKYLVTQMGNDKSIKCEQNLGHDTMYWYKQDSKKFLKIMFSYNNKELIINETVPNRFSPKSPDKAHLNLHINSLELGDSAVYFCASSSQDKRNQPQHFGDGTRLSIL.

This clonotype was seen ten or more times. J is TRBJ2-5 and V is TRBV5-1; 7 positions agree with TRBD2. V trimming: 5 bases; J trimming: 0 bases; junction bases outside the gene matches: 10. This CDR3 is 16 amino acids long. In germline, CDR1 is SGHRS, CDR2 YFSETQ. The CDR3 bases are TGCGCCAGCAGTCAGGGACGGCGGGGGTACCAAGAGACCCAGTACTTC. It is translated as CASSQGRRGYQETQYF.

This clonotype was picked up many times. V is TRBV9 and J is TRBJ2-5, with 10 bases aligning to TRBD2. This CDR3 contains 15 residues. Germline V lookup: CDR1 SGDLS, CDR2 YYNGEE. J was trimmed by 7 bases and V by 4 bases; bases with no gene match: 10. The CDR3 sequence is CASSPSGSGGGTQYF. In DNA, the CDR3 is TGTGCCAGCAGCCCGTCCGGCAGCGGGGGGGGGACCCAGTACTTC.

This clonotype has ten or more counts. This chain connects TRBV25-1 to TRBJ1-1; 8 nucleotides agree with TRBD1. This CDR3 contains 16 residues. Losses at the gene ends were 3 bases for V and 4 bases for J; bases not matched to a gene: 10. The V gene's germline CDR1 is MGHDK and CDR2 SYGVNS. CDR3 DNA sequence: TGTGCCAGCAGTGACAGGGGGCTCCAAGGCGGCACTGAAGCTTTCTTT. It translates to CASSDRGLQGGTEAFF. Supplemented by reference TRBV25-1 and TRBJ1-1, the full variable domain reads EADIYQTPRYLVIGTGKKITLECSQTMGHDKMYWYQQDPGMELHLIHYSYGVNSTEKGDLSSESTVSRIRTEHFPLTLESARPSHTSQYLCASSDRGLQGGTEAFFGQGTRLTVV.

The genes are TRBV27 and TRBJ2-7; TRBD2 matches at 10 bases. In germline, CDR1 is MNHEY, CDR2 SMNVEV (reference sequence). J was trimmed by 5 bases and V by 3 bases; bases with no gene match: 4. The CDR3 loop spans 14 amino acids. The CDR3, as DNA: TGTGCCAGCAGTTTCAAGCGGGGGGGGGACGAGCAGTACTTC. The encoded protein is CASSFKRGGDEQYF.

The chain carries TRBV20-1 and TRBJ2-1; D call uncertain. Germline loops: CDR1 DFQATT, CDR2 SNEGSKA (reference sequence). V was clipped by 1 base and J by 9 bases, with 16 bases between them. The CDR3 runs to 14 residues. The CDR3: CSARGAHRPPEQFF. The CDR3 coding sequence is TGCAGTGCTAGAGGGGCCCACCGCCCTCCTGAGCAGTTCTTC.

This clonotype came up many times. The gene calls are TRBV10-3 and TRBJ2-2, with a weak D call TRBD1 (6 bases). The germline CDR1 and CDR2 sequences are ENHRY and SYGVKD. The CDR3 covers 15 residues. V shed 4 bases and J shed 4 bases, with 13 bases lying between them. As DNA, the CDR3 is TGTGCCATCAGTGCTGGGGGCGAAGTCACCGGGGAGCTGTTTTTT. This sequence encodes CAISAGGEVTGELFF.